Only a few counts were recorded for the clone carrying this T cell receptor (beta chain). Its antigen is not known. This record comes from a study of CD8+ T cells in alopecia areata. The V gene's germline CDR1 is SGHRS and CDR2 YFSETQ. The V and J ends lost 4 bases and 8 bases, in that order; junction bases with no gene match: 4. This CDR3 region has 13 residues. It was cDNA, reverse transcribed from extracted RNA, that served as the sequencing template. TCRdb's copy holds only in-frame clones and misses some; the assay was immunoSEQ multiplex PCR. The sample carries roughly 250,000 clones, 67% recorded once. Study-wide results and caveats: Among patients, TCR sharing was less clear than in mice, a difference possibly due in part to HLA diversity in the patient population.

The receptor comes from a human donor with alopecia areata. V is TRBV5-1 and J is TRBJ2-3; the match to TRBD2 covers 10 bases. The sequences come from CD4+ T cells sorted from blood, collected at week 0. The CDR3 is CASSPGLAITQYF. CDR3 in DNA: TGCGCCAGCAGCCCGGGACTAGCGATTACGCAGTATTTT.